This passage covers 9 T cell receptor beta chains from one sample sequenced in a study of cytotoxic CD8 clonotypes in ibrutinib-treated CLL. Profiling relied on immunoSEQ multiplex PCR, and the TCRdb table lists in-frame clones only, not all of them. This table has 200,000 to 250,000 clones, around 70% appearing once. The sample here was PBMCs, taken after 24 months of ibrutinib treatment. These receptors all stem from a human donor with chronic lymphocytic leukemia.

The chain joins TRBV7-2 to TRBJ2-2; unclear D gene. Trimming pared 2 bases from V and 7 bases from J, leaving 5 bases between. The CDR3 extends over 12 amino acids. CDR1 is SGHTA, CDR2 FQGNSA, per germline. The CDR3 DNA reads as TGTGCCAGCAGCTTATGGGGCGGGGAGCTGTTTTTT. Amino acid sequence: CASSLWGGELFF.

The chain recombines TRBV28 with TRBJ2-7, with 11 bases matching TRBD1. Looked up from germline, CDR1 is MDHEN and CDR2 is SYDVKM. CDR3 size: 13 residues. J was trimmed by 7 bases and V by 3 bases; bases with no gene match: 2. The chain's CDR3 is CASSLGTGGEQYF. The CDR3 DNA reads TGTGCCAGCAGTTTGGGGACAGGGGGGGAGCAGTACTTC. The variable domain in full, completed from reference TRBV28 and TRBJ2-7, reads DVKVTQSSRYLVKRTGEKVFLECVQDMDHENMFWYRQDPGLGLRLIYFSYDVKMKEKGDIPEGYSVSREKKERFSLILESASTNQTSMYLCASSLGTGGEQYFGPGTRLTVT.

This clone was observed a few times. CDR3 protein: CASRLLVYEQYF. The CDR3 bases are TGTGCCAGCAGGCTACTAGTGTACGAGCAGTACTTC. The gene calls are TRBV14 and TRBJ2-7, with D perhaps matching TRBD2 (5 bases). CDR1 and CDR2 from the germline V gene are SGHDN and FVKESK. There are 12 residues in the CDR3. V dropped 6 bases and J dropped 4 bases, with 10 bases sitting between them.

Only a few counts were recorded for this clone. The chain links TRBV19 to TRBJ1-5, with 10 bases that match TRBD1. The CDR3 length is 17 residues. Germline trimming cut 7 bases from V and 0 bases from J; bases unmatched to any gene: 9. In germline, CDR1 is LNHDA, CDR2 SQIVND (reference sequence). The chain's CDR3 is CASNSLGQGNSNQPQHF. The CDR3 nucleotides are TGTGCCAGTAACTCCTTGGGACAGGGGAATAGCAATCAGCCCCAGCATTTT.

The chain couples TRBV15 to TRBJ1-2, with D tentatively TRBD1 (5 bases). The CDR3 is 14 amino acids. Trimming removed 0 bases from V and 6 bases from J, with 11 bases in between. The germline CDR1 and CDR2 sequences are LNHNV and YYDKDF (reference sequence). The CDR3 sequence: CATSRDPGLNGYTF. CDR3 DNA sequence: TGTGCCACCAGCAGAGATCCGGGACTGAATGGCTACACCTTC.

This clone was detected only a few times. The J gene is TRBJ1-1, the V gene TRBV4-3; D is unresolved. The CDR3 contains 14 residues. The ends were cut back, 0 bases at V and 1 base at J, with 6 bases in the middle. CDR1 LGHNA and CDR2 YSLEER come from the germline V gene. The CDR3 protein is CASSQDAQNTEAFF. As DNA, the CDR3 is TGCGCCAGCAGCCAAGATGCCCAGAACACTGAAGCTTTCTTT.

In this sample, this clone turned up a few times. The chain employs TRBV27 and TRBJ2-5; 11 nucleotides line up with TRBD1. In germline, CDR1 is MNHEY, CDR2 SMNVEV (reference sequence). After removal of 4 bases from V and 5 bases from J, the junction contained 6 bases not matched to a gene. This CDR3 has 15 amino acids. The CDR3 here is CASSSGTGGVETQYF. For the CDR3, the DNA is TGTGCCAGCAGTTCCGGGACAGGGGGAGTGGAGACCCAGTACTTC.

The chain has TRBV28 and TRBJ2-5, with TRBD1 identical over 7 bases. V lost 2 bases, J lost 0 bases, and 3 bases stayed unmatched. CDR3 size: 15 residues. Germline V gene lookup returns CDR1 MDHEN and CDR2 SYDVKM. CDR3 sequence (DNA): TGTGCCAGCAGTTTAGCCGGGACAGACCAAGAGACCCAGTACTTC. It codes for CASSLAGTDQETQYF.

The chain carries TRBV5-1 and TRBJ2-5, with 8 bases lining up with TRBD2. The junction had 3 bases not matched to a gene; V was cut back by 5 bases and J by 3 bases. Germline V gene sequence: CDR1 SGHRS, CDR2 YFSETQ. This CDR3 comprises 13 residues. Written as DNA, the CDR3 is TGCGCCAGCAGATCGGGACTAGAAGAGACCCAGTACTTC. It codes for CASRSGLEETQYF.